This T cell receptor beta chain is drawn from a study of metastatic and nonmetastatic thyroid tumors. Trimming took 5 bases from V and 7 from J, leaving 18 bases between them. The CDR3 sequence is 15 residues long. The germline V gene encodes CDR1 SGHVS and CDR2 FQNEAQ. This clone was seen many times. MiXCR re-clonotyped the PCR reads for TCRdb. Among approximately 37,000 clones, 21% were seen once, and the ten largest hold approximately 3%. There were no patients who had received any treatment before thyroid surgery. The TCR originated in a male donor with papillary thyroid cancer or a benign thyroid nodule (not recorded which). Some clones in this sample may be carry-over from other donors' samples. Sequencing was carried out using tumor tissue. The rearrangement uses TRBV7-8 and TRBJ1-5; D perhaps matches TRBD1 (5 bases). CDR3 in DNA: TGTGCCAGCAGCATCCGAATTGGGGGATACCAGCCCCAGCATTTT. It codes for CASSIRIGGYQPQHF.